These 11 T cell receptor beta chains share one sample of origin, sequenced in a study of T cell repertoires in cytomegalovirus infection. The antigens these receptors bind are not known. TCRdb used MiXCR to reprocess the reads, holding one entry per CDR3 protein. The sample shows around 770,000 distinct CDR3 sequences, 25% to 30% of them seen only once. Here the sequenced sample was cultured CD8+ T cells from PBMCs, taken from culture after CMV antigen stimulation. These receptors came from a human donor in good health (CMV status not recorded). Some clones in this sample may be carry-over from other donors' samples.

Many counts were recorded for this clonotype. The rearrangement joins TRBV5-6 to TRBJ1-2, with 11 bases fitting TRBD1. Germline V gives CDR1 SGHDT, CDR2 YYEEEE. The junction had 4 bases not matched to a gene; V was cut back by 5 bases and J by 4 bases. The CDR3 is made up of 14 amino acids. CDR3 sequence: CASSEGQGAYGYTF. DNA for the CDR3: TGTGCCAGCAGTGAAGGACAGGGGGCCTATGGCTACACCTTC.

This clonotype was picked up a small number of times. The gene calls are TRBV4-3 and TRBJ2-3; the D gene is possibly TRBD2 (6 bases). Germline V gives CDR1 LGHNA, CDR2 YSLEER. The CDR3 has 13 amino acids. V lost 0 bases, J lost 6 bases, and 7 bases lay in between. The CDR3 is CASSQEGGDTQYF. The CDR3 region has the DNA TGCGCCAGCAGCCAAGAGGGGGGTGATACGCAGTATTTT.

The chain carries TRBV2 and TRBJ2-7; D possibly corresponds to TRBD2 (6 bases). Trimming removed 9 bases from V and 4 bases from J, with 22 bases in between. The CDR3 spans 15 residues. From germline, CDR1 is SNHLY and CDR2 FYNNEI. CDR3 bases: TGTGCCAGTCTACCCCGTCGGGGGAATCCATACGAGCAGTACTTC. Its protein product is CASLPRRGNPYEQYF.

This clonotype was counted at least ten times. The chain links TRBV7-2 to TRBJ1-4; maybe TRBD1 (5 bases). Germline lookup yields CDR1 SGHTA and CDR2 FQGNSA. CDR3 length equals 15 residues. The germline V and J ends were trimmed by 5 bases and 8 bases, with 18 bases remaining between them. The CDR3 DNA follows: TGTGCCAGCAGCACTTACTTGGGGGGTGGGGAAAAACTGTTTTTT. Its protein product is CASSTYLGGGEKLFF.

V and J are TRBV11-2 and TRBJ2-1; D gene uncertain. Germline CDR1 SGHAT, CDR2 FQNNGV. The V end lost 2 bases, the J end lost 11 bases, and 10 bases lay between the germline ends. This CDR3 is 12 amino acids long. The DNA for the CDR3 is TGTGCCAGCAGCTTACCCTCTTGGAAGCAGTTCTTC. This translates into CASSLPSWKQFF.

This chain joins TRBV7-9 and TRBJ1-1; 7 bases are a match to TRBD1. The CDR3 consists of 15 residues. Germline CDR1 and CDR2: SEHNR and FQNEAQ (reference sequence). The V segment lost 4 bases and the J segment 7 bases; nucleotides outside the gene matches: 12. CDR3 in DNA: TGTGCCAGCAGCTCCAGGGGGGAGGGATGGGATGAAGCTTTCTTT. Translation: CASSSRGEGWDEAFF. The entire variable domain, with the rest obtained from reference TRBV7-9 and TRBJ1-1, is as follows: DTGVSQNPRHKITKRGQNVTFRCDPISEHNRLYWYRQTLGQGPEFLTYFQNEAQLEKSRLLSDRFSAERPKGSFSTLEIQRTEQGDSAMYLCASSSRGEGWDEAFFGQGTRLTVV.

This clonotype was counted between two and nine times. The chain recombines TRBV19 with TRBJ2-3; 8 bases align to TRBD1. Germline lookup yields CDR1 LNHDA and CDR2 SQIVND (reference sequence). The length of the CDR3 is 14 residues. V shed 8 bases, J shed 4 bases, and the junction held 8 bases outside the gene matches. The CDR3 DNA is TGTGCCAGTGATATCGGACAGGGACCAGATACGCAGTATTTT. This gives the protein CASDIGQGPDTQYF.

The chain employs TRBV5-1 and TRBJ2-1, with 9 positions matching TRBD2. The CDR3 has 14 residues. The V segment lost 7 bases and the J segment 8 bases; nucleotides outside the gene matches: 10. CDR1 SGHRS and CDR2 YFSETQ come from the germline V gene. CDR3 sequence: CASQERGALDEQFF. For the CDR3, the DNA is TGCGCCAGCCAAGAGCGGGGGGCCCTTGATGAGCAGTTCTTC.

The rearrangement uses TRBV6-1 and TRBJ1-1; weak D call: TRBD1 (5 bases). V was shortened by 6 bases and J by 3 bases, with 14 bases between the two germline ends. This CDR3 region has 14 residues. Per the germline V gene, CDR1 is MNHNS and CDR2 is SASEGT. CDR3 sequence reads: CASSQPGGDTEAFF. DNA for the CDR3: TGTGCCAGCAGCCAGCCTGGGGGGGACACTGAAGCTTTCTTT.

This clonotype was counted only a few times. The J gene is TRBJ2-3, the V gene TRBV20-1; D is unclear. Germline CDR1 reads DFQATT; CDR2 reads SNEGSKA (reference sequence). V was shortened by 6 bases and J by 6 bases, with 7 bases between the two germline ends. The CDR3 consists of 10 residues. CDR3 sequence reads: CSAFTDTQYF. CDR3 nucleotide sequence: TGCAGTGCCTTCACGGATACGCAGTATTTT.

This clonotype was observed a handful of times. This rearrangement joins TRBV28 to TRBJ2-1; TRBD2 agrees at 10 bases. CDR3 length: 16 residues. Germline V CDR1 and CDR2: MDHEN, SYDVKM. Unmatched junction bases numbered 5, after V lost 6 bases and J lost 0 bases. The CDR3 here is CASSLQRGGSYNEQFF. The CDR3 DNA follows: TGTGCCAGCAGCCTTCAGCGGGGGGGCTCCTACAATGAGCAGTTCTTC. Complete variable domain (other parts from reference TRBV28 and TRBJ2-1): DVKVTQSSRYLVKRTGEKVFLECVQDMDHENMFWYRQDPGLGLRLIYFSYDVKMKEKGDIPEGYSVSREKKERFSLILESASTNQTSMYLCASSLQRGGSYNEQFFGPGTRLTVL.